This TCR beta chain derives from a study of metastatic and nonmetastatic thyroid tumors. Study overall: Thyroid patients, malignant and benign, had repertoires compared across blood and tumor or nodule tissue. General study results and limits: Significantly higher TCR beta diversity was reportedly seen in malignant thyroid tumors than benign nodules, in blood and tumor.

There are many counts of this clone. What it recognizes is unknown. An end of the junction differs from the germline gene, which may be a read error. Thyroid surgery took place with no prior treatment in any patient. TCRdb re-called the PCR reads through MiXCR. The table has 64,000 or so clones, about 17% seen once. The origin of this receptor is a male donor with papillary thyroid cancer or a benign thyroid nodule (not recorded which). Some clones in this sample may be carry-over from other donors' samples. Source material: blood.

In nucleotides, the CDR3 is TGTGCTAGCAGCCCACAAATGGGTGGCGAGCAGTACTTC. Residues: CASSPQMGGEQYF. The gene calls are TRBV7-7 and TRBJ2-7, with D unclear. The CDR3 totals 13 residues. The V gene's germline CDR1 is SSHAT and CDR2 FNYEAQ (reference sequence).